The 27 T cell receptor beta chains below were found in one sample sequenced in a study of shared clonotypes between healthy human individuals. Libraries were prepared by immunoSEQ multiplex PCR; TCRdb keeps only in-frame clonotypes and omits some of them. Here the sample spans roughly 2 million clones, approximately 94% being singletons. Source material: naive CD4+ T cells sorted from blood. Subset denoted: CD45RA+ positively selected. These receptors were taken from a man aged 18 to 30 in good health.

The chain links TRBV29-1 to TRBJ2-3; D not certain. Trimming shortened V by 4 bases and J by 2 bases, and 10 bases separated the two germline ends. The CDR3 has 13 residues. Per germline, CDR1 SQVTM and CDR2 ANQGSEA. The CDR3 sequence: CSVVTRLTDTQYF. The CDR3 nucleotides are TGCAGCGTTGTGACCAGACTCACAGATACGCAGTATTTT.

The chain recombines TRBV2 with TRBJ2-1, with 9 nucleotides matching TRBD2. Germline V gene sequence: CDR1 SNHLY, CDR2 FYNNEI. This CDR3 region has 14 residues. J lost 4 bases, V lost 6 bases, and 4 bases had no gene match. This CDR3 is CASRRTSGYNEQFF. CDR3 in DNA: TGTGCCAGCAGGCGAACTAGCGGGTACAATGAGCAGTTCTTC.

The gene calls are TRBV7-9 and TRBJ2-2; D gene unclear. Germline V CDR1 and CDR2: SEHNR, FQNEAQ (reference sequence). V was clipped by 5 bases and J by 0 bases, with 7 bases between them. CDR3 size: 14 residues. As DNA, the CDR3 is TGTGCCAGCAGCCTATGGACGAACACCGGGGAGCTGTTTTTT. Its translation: CASSLWTNTGELFF.

V and J are TRBV30 and TRBJ1-4; D gene ambiguous. The CDR3 is 13 residues long. V was shortened by 2 bases and J by 8 bases, with 12 bases between the two germline ends. Germline V gene sequence: CDR1 GTSNPN, CDR2 SVGIG (reference sequence). CDR3: CAWSPGLREKLFF. The CDR3 DNA reads TGTGCCTGGAGTCCTGGCCTAAGGGAAAAACTGTTTTTT.

Comment on this clone: One junction end does not reproduce the germline sequence, and a read error may be involved. This CDR3 is also generated by other DNA sequences in the sample. The chain employs TRBV20-1 and TRBJ2-5; TRBD2 matches 7 bases. CDR3 length: 11 residues. Germline loops: CDR1 DFQATT, CDR2 SNEGSKA (reference sequence). CDR3 sequence: CSASGQETQYF. CDR3 in DNA: TGCAGCGCTAGCGGCCAAGAGACCCAGTACTTC.

V and J are TRBV10-3 and TRBJ2-3; 7 bases fit TRBD1. CDR3 length: 14 residues. Looked up from germline, CDR1 is ENHRY and CDR2 is SYGVKD. V lost 10 bases to trimming and J lost 0 bases; unmatched junction nucleotides: 7. DNA of the CDR3: TGTGCCACCGGGACAGCCACTAGCACAGATACGCAGTATTTT. As protein: CATGTATSTDTQYF.

V usage is TRBV7-9 and J usage is TRBJ2-2; TRBD1 or TRBD2 may be the D gene (5 bases each). Trimming stripped 5 bases from V and 9 bases from J, with 13 bases between. CDR3 length: 13 residues. CDR1 is SEHNR and CDR2 is FQNEAQ in the germline V gene (reference sequence). The CDR3 coding sequence is TGTGCCAGCAGCATCTACGGGACGTGGGAGCTGTTTTTT. It yields the protein CASSIYGTWELFF.

The chain has TRBV6-5 and TRBJ2-2; D remains ambiguous. The CDR3 runs to 14 residues. Germline CDR1 and CDR2: MNHEY and SVGAGI. Trimming stripped 2 bases from V and 5 bases from J, with 9 bases between. CDR3 amino acids: CASSYLLETGELFF. As DNA, the CDR3 is TGTGCCAGCAGTTACCTGCTAGAAACCGGGGAGCTGTTTTTT.

The V call is TRBV27, the J call TRBJ1-6; 7 bases match TRBD1. Germline V gene data show CDR1 as MNHEY and CDR2 as SMNVEV (reference sequence). The CDR3 loop spans 15 amino acids. V trimming: 3 bases; J trimming: 5 bases; junction bases outside the gene matches: 4. The CDR3 DNA sequence: TGTGCCAGCAGTTTCGGGACAGTTGATAATTCACCCCTCCACTTT. It specifies CASSFGTVDNSPLHF.

This chain uses TRBV2 with TRBJ2-7; tentative D call: TRBD1 (5 bases). The CDR3 consists of 16 residues. The germline V gene has CDR1 SNHLY and CDR2 FYNNEI. Trimming removed 2 bases at V and 3 bases at J, with 17 bases between. CDR3 bases: TGTGCCAGCAGTGAAAGGTGGGGCAGGGAATTCTACGAGCAGTACTTC. Protein: CASSERWGREFYEQYF.

This clone occurred once. The same CDR3 arises from other DNA sequences in this sample as well. The chain couples TRBV28 to TRBJ1-5, with D hard to call. This CDR3 is 14 amino acids long. Trimming stripped 5 bases from V and 1 base from J, with 9 bases between. Germline CDR1 and CDR2: MDHEN and SYDVKM. The CDR3 is CASSPGGSNQPQHF. CDR3 DNA: TGTGCCAGCAGTCCTGGAGGGAGCAATCAGCCCCAGCATTTT.

The rearrangement joins TRBV7-9 to TRBJ2-3; 8 nucleotides align to TRBD1. The CDR3 is 18 residues long. The V segment lost 3 bases and the J segment 0 bases; nucleotides outside the gene matches: 11. CDR1 SEHNR and CDR2 FQNEAQ come from the germline V gene (reference sequence). The CDR3 sequence: CASSFVHLAGGSTDTQYF. The CDR3 DNA is TGTGCCAGCAGCTTTGTACACTTGGCAGGGGGCAGCACAGATACGCAGTATTTT.

This rearrangement joins TRBV5-1 to TRBJ2-7, with D perhaps TRBD1 or TRBD2 (5 bases each). V gave up 3 bases and J gave up 3 bases, with 16 bases separating them. Germline V gene lookup returns CDR1 SGHRS and CDR2 YFSETQ. CDR3 length: 15 amino acids. The CDR3 sequence is CASSSGRRSYYEQYF. CDR3 DNA sequence: TGCGCCAGCAGCTCGGGACGAAGGTCGTACTACGAGCAGTACTTC.

In its sample, this clone was seen once. The genes are TRBV27 and TRBJ1-1; D is possibly TRBD1 (5 bases). CDR1 is MNHEY and CDR2 is SMNVEV in the germline V gene (reference sequence). This CDR3 has 15 amino acids. V was trimmed by 8 bases and J by 0 bases, leaving 16 bases between them. CDR3 coding DNA: TGTGCCAGCCACAAAACTGGGACGATGAACACTGAAGCTTTCTTT. Translating it yields CASHKTGTMNTEAFF.

The genes are TRBV11-2 and TRBJ1-2; 12 nucleotides match TRBD1. Trimming at V came to 5 bases and at J to 7 bases, leaving 5 bases not matched to a gene. The germline gives CDR1 SGHAT, CDR2 FQNNGV. This CDR3 spans 14 amino acids. CDR3 nucleotide sequence: TGTGCCAGCAGCCCGGGACAGGGGGCGAGTGGCTACACCTTC. Amino acid sequence: CASSPGQGASGYTF.

The chain couples TRBV27 to TRBJ2-7, with 7 bases that match TRBD1. Germline V gene lookup returns CDR1 MNHEY and CDR2 SMNVEV (reference sequence). The CDR3 loop spans 14 amino acids. V lost 4 bases, J lost 2 bases, and 5 bases stayed unmatched. The CDR3 protein is CASSSTGVPYEQYF. Here the CDR3 DNA reads TGTGCCAGCAGTTCAACAGGGGTCCCCTACGAGCAGTACTTC.

The chain has TRBV19 and TRBJ2-3; D remains unclear. Trimming left V 6 bases short and J 0 bases short, with 10 bases between. This CDR3 comprises 14 residues. The germline V gene has CDR1 LNHDA and CDR2 SQIVND (reference sequence). The DNA of the CDR3 is TGTGCCAGTAGGCAGCTTGCTAGCACAGATACGCAGTATTTT. Protein sequence: CASRQLASTDTQYF. Supplemented by reference TRBV19 and TRBJ2-3, the full variable domain reads DGGITQSPKYLFRKEGQNVTLSCEQNLNHDAMYWYRQDPGQGLRLIYYSQIVNDFQKGDIAEGYSVSREKKESFPLTVTSAQKNPTAFYLCASRQLASTDTQYFGPGTRLTVL.

CDR3 amino acids: CASSFKDAGLGTDTQYF. The CDR3 coding sequence is TGTGCCAGCAGCTTTAAGGATGCGGGATTGGGTACAGATACGCAGTATTTT. The V gene is TRBV7-2, the J gene TRBJ2-3; a possible D gene is TRBD2 (6 bases). Trimming shortened V by 3 bases and J by 3 bases, and 19 bases separated the two germline ends. This CDR3 is built from 17 residues. Germline CDR1 and CDR2: SGHTA and FQGNSA.

Regarding this clone: The same CDR3 also results from other DNA sequences found in this sample. This chain's CDR3 is CASSLGLAGASTDTQYF. The CDR3 nucleotides are TGCGCCAGCAGCCTCGGTTTAGCGGGGGCAAGCACAGATACGCAGTATTTT. The chain is built from TRBV5-1 and TRBJ2-3; TRBD2 matches 9 bases. CDR1 SGHRS and CDR2 YFSETQ come from the germline V gene. CDR3 size: 17 residues. J gave up 0 bases and V 4 bases, and 9 bases lay outside the gene matches.

V usage is TRBV5-5 and J usage is TRBJ2-1; TRBD1 matches 9 bases. V shed 5 bases, J shed 10 bases, and the junction held 10 bases outside the gene matches. This CDR3 is built from 14 residues. CDR1 SGHKS and CDR2 YYEKEE come from the germline V gene (reference sequence). DNA for the CDR3: TGTGCCAGCAGAATCCATAACGGACAGGGGGAGCAGTTCTTC. Protein sequence: CASRIHNGQGEQFF.

The V gene is TRBV11-3, the J gene TRBJ2-7, with 7 bases that match TRBD1. This CDR3 spans 14 amino acids. Trimming cost V 4 bases and J 3 bases; bases outside gene matches: 6. In germline, CDR1 is SGHNT, CDR2 YENEEA. The CDR3 nucleotides read TGTGCCAGCAGCTCATCCTGGGACAGCTACGAGCAGTACTTC. Amino acids: CASSSSWDSYEQYF.

This clone was seen once. The CDR3 spells CASSEGLVKETQYF. In nucleotides, the CDR3 is TGTGCCAGCAGTGAAGGGCTAGTGAAAGAGACCCAGTACTTC. The V and J genes are TRBV2 and TRBJ2-5; D is ambiguous. V was cut by 1 base and J by 3 bases, with 9 bases left in between. The CDR3 consists of 14 residues. Germline loops: CDR1 SNHLY, CDR2 FYNNEI.

As for this clone: The sample has other DNA sequences that encode this CDR3 too. The chain combines TRBV10-3 with TRBJ2-2; perhaps D is TRBD1 or TRBD2 (5 bases each). The CDR3 is made up of 13 amino acids. V was clipped by 4 bases and J by 4 bases, with 7 bases between them. CDR1 and CDR2 from the germline V gene are ENHRY and SYGVKD. The CDR3 is CAISGGSTGELFF. The CDR3 bases are TGTGCCATCAGTGGGGGGTCCACCGGGGAGCTGTTTTTT.

The rearrangement joins TRBV27 to TRBJ1-6, with TRBD1 matching 9 bases. Germline assignment: CDR1 MNHEY and CDR2 SMNVEV (reference sequence). Losses at the gene ends were 6 bases for V and 7 bases for J; bases not matched to a gene: 4. The CDR3 is made up of 14 amino acids. DNA for the CDR3: TGTGCCAGCAGCTGGGACAGGGAGAATTCACCCCTCCACTTT. Its protein is CASSWDRENSPLHF.

About this clone: The sample holds other DNA sequences that translate to the same CDR3. The CDR3 reads CAISRTGGYEQYF. The CDR3 DNA sequence: TGTGCCATCAGCCGGACAGGGGGCTACGAGCAGTACTTC. The chain uses TRBV10-3 and TRBJ2-7; 10 bases are shared with TRBD1. The CDR3 sequence is 13 residues long. The V and J ends lost 6 bases and 3 bases, in that order; junction bases with no gene match: 2. Germline V CDR1 and CDR2: ENHRY, SYGVKD.

This chain connects TRBV6-5 to TRBJ1-2; D may be TRBD1 (6 bases). The germline V gene encodes CDR1 MNHEY and CDR2 SVGAGI. V lost 0 bases and J 5 bases, leaving 16 bases between the germline ends. The CDR3 spans 16 residues. The CDR3 bases are TGTGCCAGCAGTTACTCTCCCTCCAGGGGCTCATATGGCTACACCTTC. This sequence encodes CASSYSPSRGSYGYTF.

The chain couples TRBV5-1 to TRBJ2-3; the D call may be TRBD1 or TRBD2 (8 bases each). Per germline, CDR1 SGHRS and CDR2 YFSETQ. The length of the CDR3 is 17 residues. Between the trimmed V and J ends, which lost 4 bases and 8 bases, there was a span of 26 bases. The CDR3 DNA sequence: TGCGCCAGCAGCACAGGGGGAAATAGCGGGATTATCGGTACGCAGTATTTT. Encoded protein: CASSTGGNSGIIGTQYF.